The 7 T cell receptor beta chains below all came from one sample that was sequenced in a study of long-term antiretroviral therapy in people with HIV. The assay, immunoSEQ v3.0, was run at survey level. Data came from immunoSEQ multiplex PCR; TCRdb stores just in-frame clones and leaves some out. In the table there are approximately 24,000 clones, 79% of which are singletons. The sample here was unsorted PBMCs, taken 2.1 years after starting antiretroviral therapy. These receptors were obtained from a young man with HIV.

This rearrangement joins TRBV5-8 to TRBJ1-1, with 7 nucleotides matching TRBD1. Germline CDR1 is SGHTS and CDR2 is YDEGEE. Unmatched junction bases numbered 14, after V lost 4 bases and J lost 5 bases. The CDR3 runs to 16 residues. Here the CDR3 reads CASSLGQVLLRTEAFF. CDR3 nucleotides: TGTGCCAGCAGCCTTGGACAGGTCCTCCTCCGGACTGAAGCTTTCTTT.

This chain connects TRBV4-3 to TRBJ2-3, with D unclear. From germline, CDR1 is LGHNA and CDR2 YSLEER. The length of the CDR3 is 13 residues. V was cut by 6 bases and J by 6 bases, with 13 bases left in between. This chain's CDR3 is CASSLSNVDTQYF. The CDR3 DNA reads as TGCGCCAGCAGTCTCAGTAATGTGGATACGCAGTATTTT.

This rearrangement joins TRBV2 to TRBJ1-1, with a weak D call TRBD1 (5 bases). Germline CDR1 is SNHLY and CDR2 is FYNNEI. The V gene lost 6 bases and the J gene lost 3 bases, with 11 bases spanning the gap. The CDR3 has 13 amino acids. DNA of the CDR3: TGTGCCAGCAGGACGGGACGAGACACTGAAGCTTTCTTT. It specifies CASRTGRDTEAFF.

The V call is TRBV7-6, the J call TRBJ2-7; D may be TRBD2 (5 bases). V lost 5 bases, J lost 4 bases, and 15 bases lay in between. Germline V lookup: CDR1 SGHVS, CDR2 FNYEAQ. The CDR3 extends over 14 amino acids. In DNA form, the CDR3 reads TGTGCCAGCAGCCCCCGGGGTAGTCTATACGAGCAGTACTTC. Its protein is CASSPRGSLYEQYF.

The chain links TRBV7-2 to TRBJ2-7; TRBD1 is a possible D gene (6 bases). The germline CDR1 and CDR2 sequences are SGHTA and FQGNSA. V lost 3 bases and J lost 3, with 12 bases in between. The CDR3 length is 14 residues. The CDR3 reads CASSLGHTYYEQYF. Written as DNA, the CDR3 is TGTGCCAGCAGCTTGGGACATACATACTACGAGCAGTACTTC.

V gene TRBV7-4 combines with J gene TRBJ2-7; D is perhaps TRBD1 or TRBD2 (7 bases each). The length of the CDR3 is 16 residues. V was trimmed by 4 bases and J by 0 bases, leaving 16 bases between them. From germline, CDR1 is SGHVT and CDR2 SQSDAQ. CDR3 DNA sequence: TGTGCCAGCAGCTATTTCAGGGGGGGAAGCTCCTACGAGCAGTACTTC. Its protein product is CASSYFRGGSSYEQYF.

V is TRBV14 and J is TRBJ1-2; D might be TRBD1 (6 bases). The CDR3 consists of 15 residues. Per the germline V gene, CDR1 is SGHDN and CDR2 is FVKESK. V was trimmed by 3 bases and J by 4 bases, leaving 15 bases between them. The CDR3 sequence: CASSQGQGRSYGYTF. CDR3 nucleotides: TGTGCCAGCAGCCAGGGGCAGGGGCGTAGCTATGGCTACACCTTC.